Each of the 12 T cell receptor beta chains below was sequenced from the same sample in a study of blood T cell repertoires in COVID-19. Repertoires were generated with immunoSEQ multiplex PCR, while TCRdb's copy carries only in-frame clones and drops some. The sample carries 35,000 to 50,000 clones, around 82% recorded once. The sequencing input was peripheral blood. These receptors originate from a man at least 80 years old with acute or convalescent COVID-19.

This clone occurred once. The rearrangement uses TRBV2 and TRBJ2-3; 7 nucleotides agree with TRBD2. Unmatched junction bases numbered 18, after V lost 8 bases and J lost 4 bases. The CDR3 has 17 residues. Germline V gene data show CDR1 as SNHLY and CDR2 as FYNNEI. The CDR3 protein is CASGGRGPGEGADTQYF. CDR3 in DNA: TGTGCCAGCGGGGGGAGGGGACCGGGAGAAGGTGCAGATACGCAGTATTTT.

The J gene is TRBJ1-2, the V gene TRBV6-6, with D tentatively TRBD1 (6 bases). CDR3 length: 14 residues. Deletions cut 4 bases from V and 2 bases from J, with 11 bases between. Germline V gene sequence: CDR1 MNHNY, CDR2 SVGAGI (reference sequence). The CDR3 loop reads CASSWTDSNYGYTF. The DNA for the CDR3 is TGTGCCAGCAGTTGGACGGACAGCAACTATGGCTACACCTTC.

This clone was detected once. The V gene is TRBV6-5, the J gene TRBJ2-7; D is possibly TRBD2 (5 bases). V was pared by 8 bases and J by 2 bases, with 16 bases between. This CDR3 has 14 residues. Germline loops: CDR1 MNHEY, CDR2 SVGAGI. The CDR3 is CASAPQRTTYEQYF. In DNA form, the CDR3 reads TGTGCCAGCGCCCCCCAGCGGACCACCTACGAGCAGTACTTC.

V usage is TRBV5-1 and J usage is TRBJ2-7; 9 positions match TRBD1. J gave up 6 bases and V 5 bases, and 12 bases lay outside the gene matches. The CDR3 has 15 amino acids. The germline CDR1 and CDR2 sequences are SGHRS and YFSETQ. For the CDR3, the DNA is TGCGCCAGCAGTCTGGATGGGGACAGGGTAACCGAGCAGTACTTC. Amino acids: CASSLDGDRVTEQYF.

This sequence joins TRBV3-1 (or the pseudogene TRBV3-2) and TRBJ2-1, with TRBD2 identical over 11 bases. The CDR3 totals 14 residues. J lost 12 bases, V lost 0 bases, and 4 bases had no gene match. CDR1 and CDR2 (germline): LGHDT, YNNKEL (reference sequence). The CDR3 region has the DNA TGTGCCAGCAGCCAAGATGGGCTAGCGGGGGGGCAGTTCTTC. It encodes CASSQDGLAGGQFF.

V is TRBV20-1 and J is TRBJ1-5, with 9 bases fitting TRBD1. The CDR3 extends over 15 amino acids. Germline trimming cut 3 bases from V and 4 bases from J; bases unmatched to any gene: 7. Per the germline V gene, CDR1 is DFQATT and CDR2 is SNEGSKA (reference sequence). CDR3 in DNA: TGCAGTGCTAGTCCGGGACAGGGAAGAAATCAGCCCCAGCATTTT. This sequence encodes CSASPGQGRNQPQHF.

V usage is TRBV12-5 and J usage is TRBJ1-2; D not resolved. Germline CDR1 reads LGHNT; CDR2 reads FRNRAP. V lost 1 base and J lost 8, with 8 bases in between. The CDR3 covers 12 residues. The CDR3 loop reads CASGLAAGGYTF. CDR3 DNA: TGTGCTAGTGGTTTGGCCGCGGGAGGCTACACCTTC.

This clone has a handful of counts. This sequence joins TRBV28 and TRBJ2-2; 7 bases are a match to TRBD1. There are 13 residues in the CDR3. Germline V gives CDR1 MDHEN, CDR2 SYDVKM. Trimming cost V 6 bases and J 6 bases; bases outside gene matches: 4. CDR3 bases: TGTGCCAGCAGGCCACAGGGGTCCGGGGAGCTGTTTTTT. The encoded protein is CASRPQGSGELFF.

The gene calls are TRBV4-2 and TRBJ2-3, with 16 bases matching TRBD2. The trim removed 3 bases at V and 5 bases at J, leaving 5 bases unmatched. The CDR3 loop spans 17 amino acids. Germline CDR1 reads LGHNA; CDR2 reads YNFKEQ. In DNA, the CDR3 is TGTGCCAGCAGCCAGGCCGGGACTAGCGGGAGGGTAGATACGCAGTATTTT. It encodes CASSQAGTSGRVDTQYF.

The V and J genes are TRBV27 and TRBJ2-7; no definite D call. The V end lost 5 bases, the J end lost 0 bases, and 11 bases lay between the germline ends. Germline loops: CDR1 MNHEY, CDR2 SMNVEV (reference sequence). There are 14 residues in the CDR3. In DNA form, the CDR3 reads TGTGCCAGCAGTCTACCCCTAAGCTCCTACGAGCAGTACTTC. It specifies CASSLPLSSYEQYF.

This clone has just a few counts. This chain uses TRBV19 with TRBJ2-4; D uncertain. This CDR3 is built from 15 residues. Germline CDR1 LNHDA, CDR2 SQIVND (reference sequence). V lost 3 bases, J lost 2 bases, and 11 bases lay in between. In DNA form, the CDR3 reads TGTGCCAGTAGTATCATCACGCAGTCCAAAAACATTCAGTACTTC. Its protein is CASSIITQSKNIQYF.

The gene calls are TRBV11-2 and TRBJ1-2, with D unresolved. CDR3 length equals 13 residues. Trimming took 5 bases from V and 9 from J, leaving 16 bases between them. Germline lookup yields CDR1 SGHAT and CDR2 FQNNGV. The CDR3 loop reads CASSRSGSLSYTF. CDR3 in DNA: TGTGCCAGCAGCAGAAGCGGGTCCTTGAGCTACACCTTC.